Listed below are T cell receptor beta chains from one sample, sequenced in a study of cytomegalovirus exposure and HLA in healthy donors. This table comes from immunoSEQ multiplex PCR, and its TCRdb copy is limited to in-frame clones, with some not included. The sample includes 35,000 or so clones, 81% of them seen just once. Sequences were obtained from PBMCs. These receptors originate from a woman in her thirties or forties in good health and CMV-seronegative. CDR3s leave out the opening cysteine and the closing phenylalanine or tryptophan. The order of the fields is J gene, V gene, CDR3 protein.

TRBJ1-1 TRBV28 ASSQGAETNTEAF
TRBJ2-7 TRBV25-1 ASSEDRGRYEQY
TRBJ1-1 TRBV29-1 SAVVTEAF
TRBJ1-1 TRBV25-1 ASTRGGNWNTEAF
TRBJ1-3 TRBV7-9 ASSLTGAGNTIY
TRBJ1-1 TRBV29-1 SVAARLSYEAF
TRBJ2-5 TRBV7-2 ASSLVRVSETQY
TRBJ2-2 TRBV7-8 ASSTKGGYNTGELF
TRBJ1-5 TRBV7-2 ASSLGMDRERQPQH
TRBJ1-4 TRBV28 ASSLGHLGKLF
TRBJ2-7 TRBV5-1 ASSLGGLRWTGAGINLYEQY
TRBJ2-5 TRBV29-1 SVEGERGGFQETQY
TRBJ2-5 TRBV11-3 ASSARGGVETQY
TRBJ2-1 TRBV7-8 ASSSTGFYNEQF
TRBJ2-5 TRBV4-3 ASSQDIQGGGETQY
TRBJ2-5 TRBV7-3 ASSLDRGETQY
TRBJ2-4 TRBV2 ASSESWTGVKNIQY
TRBJ2-4 TRBV7-3 ASSPFRDSNIQY
TRBJ1-3 TRBV5-8 ASSLADTIY
TRBJ1-5 TRBV28 ASRGDRGGQPQH